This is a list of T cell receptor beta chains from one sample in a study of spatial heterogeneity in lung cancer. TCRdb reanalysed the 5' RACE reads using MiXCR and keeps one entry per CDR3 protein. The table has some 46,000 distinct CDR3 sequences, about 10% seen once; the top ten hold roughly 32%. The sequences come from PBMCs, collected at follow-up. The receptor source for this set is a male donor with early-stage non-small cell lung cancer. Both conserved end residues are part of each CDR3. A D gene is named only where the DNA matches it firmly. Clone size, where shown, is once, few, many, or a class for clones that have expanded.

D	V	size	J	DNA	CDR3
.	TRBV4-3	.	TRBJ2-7	TGCGCCAGCAGCCAGACATTCGGCCCCTACGAGCAGTACTTC	CASSQTFGPYEQYF
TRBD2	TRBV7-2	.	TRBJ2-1	TGTGCCAGCAGCTCAGAGGGTAGCGGGGGACACCCCTACAATGAGCAGTTCTTC	CASSSEGSGGHPYNEQFF
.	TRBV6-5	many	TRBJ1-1	TGTGCCAGCTGGGACCCACGGCAGAACACTGAAGCTTTCTTT	CASWDPRQNTEAFF
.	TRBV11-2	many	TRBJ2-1	TGTGCCAGCAGCTTAGCCCCCCGGGGGCTGATCTACAATGAGCAGTTCTTC	CASSLAPRGLIYNEQFF
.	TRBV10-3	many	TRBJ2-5	TGTGCCATCAGCCCCGGGGGAAAAGAGACCCAGTACTTC	CAISPGGKETQYF
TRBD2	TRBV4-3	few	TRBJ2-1	TGCGCCAGCAGCCAAAAAAAAACCGGGACTAGCGGGTCTTCGAGCTCCTACAATGAGCAGTTCTTC	CASSQKKTGTSGSSSSYNEQFF
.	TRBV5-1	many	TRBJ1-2	TGCGCCAGCAGCGTACAAGGCTCCGGTGGCTACACCTTC	CASSVQGSGGYTF
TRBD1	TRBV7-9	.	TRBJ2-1	TGTGCCAGCAGCTTCGGCAGGGGGATCGATGAGCAGTTCTTC	CASSFGRGIDEQFF
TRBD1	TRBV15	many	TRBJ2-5	TGTGCCACCAGTACGCCTACAGGGGCAGGGGGTCAAGAGACCCAGTACTTC	CATSTPTGAGGQETQYF
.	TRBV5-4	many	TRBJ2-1	TGTGCCAGCAGCTTGTGGACCATTTTGCGGAGCTCCTACAATGAGCAGTTCTTC	CASSLWTILRSSYNEQFF
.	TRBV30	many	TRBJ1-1	TGTGCCTGGAGCCCTTCACGTGAAGCTTTCTTT	CAWSPSREAFF
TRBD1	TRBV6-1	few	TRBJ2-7	TGTGCCGGGCGAAGGGGACAGGACTACGAGCAGTACTTC	CAGRRGQDYEQYF
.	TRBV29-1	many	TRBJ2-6	TGCAGCGTTGAAGCAGGGTCTGGGGCCAACGTCCTGACTTTC	CSVEAGSGANVLTF
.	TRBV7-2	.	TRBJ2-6	TGTGCCAGCAGCAGAGGCCCGCCCAGTCCTGGGGCCAACGTCCTGACTTTC	CASSRGPPSPGANVLTF
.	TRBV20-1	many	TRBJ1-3	TGCAGTGCTAGTTTGGGCAGTCTCTCTGGAAACACCATATATTTT	CSASLGSLSGNTIYF
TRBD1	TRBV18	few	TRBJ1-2	TGTGCCAGCTCACCAGGACAGGGGCTCATAGGCTACACCTTC	CASSPGQGLIGYTF
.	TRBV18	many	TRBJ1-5	TGTGCCAGCTCACGTGGGTCGGGGGCGACGAGCAATCAGCCCCAGCATTTT	CASSRGSGATSNQPQHF
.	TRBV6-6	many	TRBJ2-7	TGTGCCAGCAGTTTAAGGACAGAGTACGAGCAGTACTTC	CASSLRTEYEQYF
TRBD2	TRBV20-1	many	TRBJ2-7	TGCAGTGCTAGAGACCCTAGCGGGGGATACGAGCAGTACTTC	CSARDPSGGYEQYF
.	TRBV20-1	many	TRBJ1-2	TGCAGTGCCGATACCAACTATGGCTACACCTTC	CSADTNYGYTF
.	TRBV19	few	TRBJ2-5	TGTGCCAGTAGTATTGGTGGGGGGAATAGAGAGACCCAGTACTTC	CASSIGGGNRETQYF
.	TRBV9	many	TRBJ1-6	TGTGCCAGCAGCGGACAGCCAGACTATAATTCACCCCTCCACTTT	CASSGQPDYNSPLHF
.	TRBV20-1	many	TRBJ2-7	TGCAGTGCCATCGGGAGAGGCGAGCAGTACTTC	CSAIGRGEQYF
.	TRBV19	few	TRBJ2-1	TGTGCCAGTAGTATACAGGGTAGAGGCGATGAGCAGTTCTTC	CASSIQGRGDEQFF
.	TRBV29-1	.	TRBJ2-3	TGCAGCGTTGAACCTCGCACAGATACGCAGTATTTT	CSVEPRTDTQYF
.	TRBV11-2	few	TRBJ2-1	TGTGCCAGCAGCTTAGATCGGGTTAGGACGGAGTTCTTC	CASSLDRVRTEFF
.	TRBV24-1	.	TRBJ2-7	TGTGCCACCAGGGAGTCCAACGGACGGTCTTACGAGCAGTACTTC	CATRESNGRSYEQYF
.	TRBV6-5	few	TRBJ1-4	TGTGCCAGCAGACGACGGGGCGGTGAGGTTGAAAAACTGTTTTTT	CASRRRGGEVEKLFF
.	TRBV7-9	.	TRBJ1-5	TGTGCCAGCAGCTTTTCTGATCAGCCCCAGCATTTT	CASSFSDQPQHF
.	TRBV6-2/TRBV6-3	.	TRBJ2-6	TGTGCCAGCAGCCCGGACGGGGCCAACGTCCTGACTTTC	CASSPDGANVLTF
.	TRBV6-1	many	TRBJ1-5	TGTGCCAGCAGTGAAGACGGAGTTCAGCCCCAGCATTTT	CASSEDGVQPQHF
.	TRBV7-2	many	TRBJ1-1	TGTGCCAGCAGCTTACAGATTGGGGGGAACACTGAAGCTTTCTTT	CASSLQIGGNTEAFF
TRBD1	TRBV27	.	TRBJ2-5	TGTGCCAGCAGTTTTGGACAGGGCGTCCCCGGGACCCAGTACTTC	CASSFGQGVPGTQYF
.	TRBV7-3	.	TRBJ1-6	TGTGCCAGCAGCTTACGCGGGAGGGATTCACCCCTCCACTTT	CASSLRGRDSPLHF
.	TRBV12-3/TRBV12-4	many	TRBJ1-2	TGTGCCAGCAGGATCGGGACTTTTTATGGCTACACCTTC	CASRIGTFYGYTF
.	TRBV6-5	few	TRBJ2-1	TGTGCCAGCAGTTTCGGATTTGAGCAGTTCTTC	CASSFGFEQFF
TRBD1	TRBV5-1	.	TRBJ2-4	TGCGCCAGCAGCACTGGAGGGACAGGGGAAAACATTCAGTACTTC	CASSTGGTGENIQYF
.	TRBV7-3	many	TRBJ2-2	TGTGCCAGCAGCCCGACAGGGACACTAGCGTCCGGGGAGCTGTTTTTT	CASSPTGTLASGELFF
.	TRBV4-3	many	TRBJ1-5	TGCGCCAGCAGCCAAGACGGGTTTGGCAATCAGCCCCAGCATTTT	CASSQDGFGNQPQHF
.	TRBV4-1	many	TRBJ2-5	TGCGCCAGCAGCCAAGAGTCGGAGACCCAGTACTTC	CASSQESETQYF
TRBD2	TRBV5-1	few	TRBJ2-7	TGCGCCAGCAGCTTAGCTAGCGGGATGGGGCACGAGCAGTACTTC	CASSLASGMGHEQYF
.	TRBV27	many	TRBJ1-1	TGTGCCAGCAGCCAACAGGGCACTGAAGCTTTCTTT	CASSQQGTEAFF
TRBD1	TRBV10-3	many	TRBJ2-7	TGTGCCATCAGTGGGACAGGGTCCTACGAGCAGTACTTC	CAISGTGSYEQYF
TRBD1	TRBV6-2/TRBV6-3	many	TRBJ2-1	TGTGCCAGCAGTCCCGGGACAGGGGTATTCAATGAGCAGTTCTTC	CASSPGTGVFNEQFF
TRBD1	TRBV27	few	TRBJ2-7	TGTGCCAGCAGGCGGACAGGGAACTACGAGCAGTACTTC	CASRRTGNYEQYF
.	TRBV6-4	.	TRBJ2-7	TGTGCCAGCAGTGACAGGGAGGCCTACGAGCAGTACTTC	CASSDREAYEQYF